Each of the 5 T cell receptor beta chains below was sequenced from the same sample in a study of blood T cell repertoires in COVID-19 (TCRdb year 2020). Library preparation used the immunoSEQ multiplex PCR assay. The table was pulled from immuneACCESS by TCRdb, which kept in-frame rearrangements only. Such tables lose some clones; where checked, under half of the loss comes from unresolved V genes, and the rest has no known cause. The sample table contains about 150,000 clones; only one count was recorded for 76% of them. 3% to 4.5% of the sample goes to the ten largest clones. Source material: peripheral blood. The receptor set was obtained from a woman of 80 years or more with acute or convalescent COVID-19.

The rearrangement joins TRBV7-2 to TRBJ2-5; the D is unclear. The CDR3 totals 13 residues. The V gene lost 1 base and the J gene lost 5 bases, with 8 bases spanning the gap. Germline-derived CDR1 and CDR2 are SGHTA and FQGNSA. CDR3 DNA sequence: TGTGCCAGCAGCTTAGGAGAGAAGGAGACCCAGTACTTC. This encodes CASSLGEKETQYF.

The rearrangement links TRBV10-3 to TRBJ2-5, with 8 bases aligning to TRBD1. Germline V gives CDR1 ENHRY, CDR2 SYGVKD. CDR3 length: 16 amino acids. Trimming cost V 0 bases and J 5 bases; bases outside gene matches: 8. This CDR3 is CAISESTTGATETQYF. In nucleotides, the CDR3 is TGTGCCATCAGTGAGTCGACGACAGGGGCCACGGAGACCCAGTACTTC.

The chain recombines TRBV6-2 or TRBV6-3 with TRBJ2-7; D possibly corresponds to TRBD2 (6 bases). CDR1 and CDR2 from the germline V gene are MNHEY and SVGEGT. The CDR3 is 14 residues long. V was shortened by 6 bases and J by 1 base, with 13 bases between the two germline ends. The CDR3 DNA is TGTGCCAGCAGCCAGGGACTTGATTCCTACGAGCAGTACTTC. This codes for CASSQGLDSYEQYF.

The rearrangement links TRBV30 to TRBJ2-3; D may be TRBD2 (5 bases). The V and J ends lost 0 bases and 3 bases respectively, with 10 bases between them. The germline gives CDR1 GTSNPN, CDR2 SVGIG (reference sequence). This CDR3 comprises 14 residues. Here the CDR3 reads CAWSVGEGTDTQYF. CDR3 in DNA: TGTGCCTGGAGTGTAGGTGAGGGTACAGATACGCAGTATTTT.

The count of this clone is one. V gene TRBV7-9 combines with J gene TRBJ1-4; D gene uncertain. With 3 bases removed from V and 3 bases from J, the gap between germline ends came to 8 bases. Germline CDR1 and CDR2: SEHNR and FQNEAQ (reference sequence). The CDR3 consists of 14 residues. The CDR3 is CASSLGSSNEKLFF. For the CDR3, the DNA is TGTGCCAGCAGCTTGGGGAGCTCTAATGAAAAACTGTTTTTT. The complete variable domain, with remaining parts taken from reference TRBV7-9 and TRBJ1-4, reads DTGVSQNPRHKITKRGQNVTFRCDPISEHNRLYWYRQTLGQGPEFLTYFQNEAQLEKSRLLSDRFSAERPKGSFSTLEIQRTEQGDSAMYLCASSLGSSNEKLFFGSGTQLSVL.